One sample yielded the 10 T cell receptor beta chains listed below, sequenced in a study of OX40 agonist ivuxolimab in advanced cancers. Repertoires were generated with immunoSEQ multiplex PCR, while TCRdb's copy carries only in-frame clones and drops some. The sample consists of roughly 48,000 clones, approximately 90% of them appearing once. This specimen consisted of CD4+ or CD8+ T cells sorted from blood, obtained in a trial of the OX40 agonist ivuxolimab. These receptors were collected from an adult with an advanced solid tumor such as melanoma, head and neck, liver or kidney cancer.

The rearrangement joins TRBV13 to TRBJ1-4; 7 bases match TRBD1. Per germline, CDR1 PRHDT and CDR2 FYEKMQ (reference sequence). V lost 5 bases and J lost 4; bases outside the gene matches: 4. The CDR3 has 14 amino acids. The CDR3 coding sequence is TGTGCCAGCAGCAGACGACAGGGTAATGAAAAACTGTTTTTT. Protein product: CASSRRQGNEKLFF.

The chain is built from TRBV6-5 and TRBJ1-5; 8 bases line up with TRBD1. Trimming removed 6 bases from V and 5 bases from J; junction bases left unmatched: 3. The V gene's germline CDR1 is MNHEY and CDR2 SVGAGI. The CDR3 totals 13 residues. The CDR3 region is CASRLTGDQPQHF. CDR3 coding DNA: TGTGCCAGCAGGTTGACAGGGGATCAGCCCCAGCATTTT.

This clone was picked up a small number of times. The chain is built from TRBV7-2 and TRBJ2-5, with D possibly being TRBD2 (6 bases). The CDR3 loop spans 15 amino acids. Looked up from germline, CDR1 is SGHTA and CDR2 is FQGNSA. Trimming left V 7 bases short and J 5 bases short, with 20 bases between. CDR3 amino acids: CASTLTTTAGETQYF. CDR3 bases: TGTGCCAGCACCCTGACAACCACGGCGGGGGAGACCCAGTACTTC. The full variable domain, completed using reference TRBV7-2 and TRBJ2-5, is GAGVSQSPSNKVTEKGKDVELRCDPISGHTALYWYRQSLGQGLEFLIYFQGNSAPDKSGLPSDRFSAERTGGSVSTLTIQRTQQEDSAVYLCASTLTTTAGETQYFGPGTRLLVL.

The chain has TRBV11-2 and TRBJ1-1; possible D gene TRBD1, 6 bases. The CDR3 is made up of 13 amino acids. The germline gives CDR1 SGHAT, CDR2 FQNNGV. V lost 5 bases and J lost 10, with 17 bases in between. Written as DNA, the CDR3 is TGTGCCAGCAGCCAGGGGTGGCAGGGTAGAGCTTTCTTT. It codes for CASSQGWQGRAFF. Variable domain in full (rest from reference TRBV11-2 and TRBJ1-1): EAGVAQSPRYKIIEKRQSVAFWCNPISGHATLYWYQQILGQGPKLLIQFQNNGVVDDSQLPKDRFSAERLKGVDSTLKIQPAKLEDSAVYLCASSQGWQGRAFFGQGTRLTVV.

V usage is TRBV10-2 and J usage is TRBJ2-7; 7 bases are a match to TRBD2. V shed 4 bases and J 1 base; nucleotides not matched to a gene: 4. Germline V CDR1 and CDR2: WSHSY, SAAADI. This CDR3 has 14 amino acids. The CDR3, as DNA: TGCGCCAGCAGTGCGGGACTACTATCCTACGAGCAGTACTTC. Amino acids: CASSAGLLSYEQYF.

V is TRBV27 and J is TRBJ1-1; D unclear. In germline, CDR1 is MNHEY, CDR2 SMNVEV (reference sequence). This CDR3 has 13 amino acids. V gave up 2 bases and J gave up 4 bases, with 8 bases separating them. The CDR3 bases are TGTGCCAGCAGTTTAGGGTGGGGCACTGAAGCTTTCTTT. It is translated as CASSLGWGTEAFF.

The chain uses TRBV5-1 and TRBJ2-1; weak D call: TRBD2 (6 bases). The CDR3 has 15 amino acids. V lost 0 bases and J lost 0, with 7 bases in between. Germline V lookup: CDR1 SGHRS, CDR2 YFSETQ. CDR3 loop: CASSLGGDSYNEQFF. DNA for the CDR3: TGCGCCAGCAGCTTGGGCGGGGACTCCTACAATGAGCAGTTCTTC.

This clone showed up just once. One end of the junction varies from germline; a read error may be responsible. The chain couples TRBV6-1 to TRBJ1-5, with D unclear. The CDR3 is made up of 13 amino acids. Germline-derived CDR1 and CDR2 are MNHNS and SASEGT. The CDR3 region has the DNA TGTGCCGGCAGTGAAGGACGAGATCAGCCCCAGCATTTT. Protein: CAGSEGRDQPQHF.

The genes are TRBV6-1 and TRBJ2-7, with D perhaps TRBD1 (5 bases). The V gene's germline CDR1 is MNHNS and CDR2 SASEGT. The V end lost 3 bases, the J end lost 0 bases, and 6 bases lay between the germline ends. The CDR3 is made up of 13 amino acids. The CDR3 coding sequence is TGTGCCAGCAGTGACAGGGTCTCCTACGAGCAGTACTTC. Amino acids: CASSDRVSYEQYF.

V is TRBV4-1 and J is TRBJ2-2, with D unclear. The V and J ends lost 0 bases and 0 bases respectively, with 14 bases between them. Germline CDR1 and CDR2: MGHRA and YSYEKL. CDR3 length equals 18 residues. This CDR3 is CASSQDLVKAANTGELFF. CDR3 DNA: TGCGCCAGCAGCCAAGATCTAGTTAAGGCGGCGAACACCGGGGAGCTGTTTTTT.